There are many counts of the clone carrying this TCR beta chain. Its antigen is still unknown. The data were obtained in a study of human T cells and chemical hapten exposure. Overall study results and limits: TCRs above 1 in 1000 frequency did not change with DPC sensitization.

Germline values: CDR1 MNHEY, CDR2 SVGEGT. The V gene lost 5 bases and the J gene lost 2 bases, with 13 bases spanning the gap. The CDR3 extends over 16 amino acids. Each cDNA molecule in the library carried unique molecular identifiers. TCRdb recomputed calls from the RACE reads with MiXCR, one row per CDR3 protein. Of about 340,000 distinct CDR3 sequences listed, approximately 6.3% were seen once; the top ten hold 7% to 10%. Sample time point: patch test 1, 2 weeks after DPC sensitization. Noted treatment: therapeutic diphenylcyclopropenone sensitization with weekly scalp DPC. At patch-test visits, sampling came before the patch test. The study extracted total RNA from unfractionated whole blood.

The genes are TRBV6-2 or TRBV6-3 and TRBJ2-6; D unresolved. Specimen: whole blood, collected in connection with sensitization to the hapten diphenylcyclopropenone (DPC). This TCR derives from a woman aged 18 to 35 with alopecia areata. Some clones in this sample may be carry-over from other donors' samples. The CDR3 DNA reads as TGTGCCAGCAGTCAACGGGCCAACCCTGGGGCCAACGTCCTGACTTTC. Translating gives CASSQRANPGANVLTF.